Presented here are 26 T cell receptor beta chains from one specimen sequenced in a study of read filtering for tumor transcriptome and immune sequencing. Molecular barcoded adaptors covering alpha/delta and beta/gamma chains were used on roughly 400 ng RNA. From the reads, TCRdb called clonotypes with MiXCR, one entry per CDR3 protein. The sample consists of under 80,000 distinct CDR3 sequences, about 19% of them appearing once. Sequencing input: a population of CD138-negative cells sorted from bone marrow. Receptor source: a donor over 35 with multiple myeloma.

Details on this clonotype: This may come from a read error, since a much larger clone is one base off. The rearrangement links TRBV12-5 to TRBJ1-1; no clear D gene. The germline gives CDR1 LGHNT, CDR2 FRNRAP. The CDR3 covers 14 residues. The CDR3 DNA is TGTGCTAGTGGTTTGGGCACTTCGAACATTGAAGCTTTCTTT. Its translation: CASGLGTSNIEAFF.

Comment on this clonotype: A much larger clonotype is one base distant, so this may be a read error. The CDR3 end shows no conserved phenylalanine or tryptophan, and so a read error is likely. J is TRBJ2-3 and V is TRBV4-1; tentatively, D is TRBD2 (5 bases). This CDR3 contains 15 residues. V lost 10 bases, J lost 3 bases, and 20 bases lay in between. Germline assignment: CDR1 MGHRA and CDR2 YSYEKL. CDR3 protein: CATALATLGTDTQYC. The CDR3 coding sequence is TGCGCCACCGCCCTAGCTACTCTAGGAACAGATACGCAGTATTGT.

The rearrangement joins TRBV7-6 to TRBJ2-3; 9 bases agree with TRBD2. V dropped 4 bases and J dropped 1; count of bases not matched to a gene: 3. The CDR3 has 15 amino acids. CDR1 is SGHVS, CDR2 FNYEAQ, per germline. CDR3 nucleotide sequence: TGTGCCAGCAGCTCCTTAGCGGGGGGCACAGATACGCAGTATTTT. Translating gives CASSSLAGGTDTQYF.

At least ten counts were recorded for this clonotype. The V gene is TRBV2, the J gene TRBJ2-4; 9 bases fit TRBD2. The germline V gene has CDR1 SNHLY and CDR2 FYNNEI. V shed 6 bases and J 1 base; nucleotides not matched to a gene: 1. There are 14 residues in the CDR3. Here the CDR3 reads CASRSGGAKNIQYF. CDR3 in DNA: TGTGCCAGCAGAAGCGGGGGGGCCAAAAACATTCAGTACTTC.

This clonotype was seen many times. The rearrangement links TRBV6-2 or TRBV6-3 to TRBJ1-5; D not certain. Germline-derived CDR1 and CDR2 are MNHEY and SVGEGT. V lost 6 bases, J lost 0 bases, and 18 bases lay in between. This CDR3 region has 17 residues. DNA for the CDR3: TGTGCCAGCAGACAAACAGCGTCTCCAAATAGCAATCAGCCCCAGCATTTT. Translation: CASRQTASPNSNQPQHF.

This clonotype was seen at least ten times. The genes are TRBV19 and TRBJ2-6; D possibly corresponds to TRBD1 (5 bases). There are 16 residues in the CDR3. From germline, CDR1 is LNHDA and CDR2 SQIVND (reference sequence). Trimming shortened V by 5 bases and J by 0 bases, and 11 bases separated the two germline ends. CDR3 loop: CASSPDTFSGANVLTF. The CDR3 nucleotides are TGTGCCAGTAGTCCGGACACATTCTCTGGGGCCAACGTCCTGACTTTC.

The table lists this clonotype with many counts. The V gene is TRBV11-1, the J gene TRBJ2-1; D call uncertain. The CDR3 is made up of 12 amino acids. From germline, CDR1 is SGHAT and CDR2 FQDESV (reference sequence). Trimming took off 5 bases at V and 7 bases at J, with 9 bases between the two ends. CDR3 amino acids: CASSHDRNEQFF. For the CDR3, the DNA is TGTGCCAGCAGCCACGACCGAAATGAGCAGTTCTTC.

This clonotype was observed many times. V is TRBV6-5 and J is TRBJ2-7; 12 bases are shared with TRBD2. CDR1 is MNHEY, CDR2 SVGAGI, per germline. The V and J ends lost 1 base and 4 bases, in that order; junction bases with no gene match: 2. The CDR3 totals 15 residues. CDR3 sequence: CASSYLLAGGYEQYF. The CDR3 bases are TGTGCCAGCAGTTACTTACTAGCGGGGGGTTACGAGCAGTACTTC.

This clonotype has just a few counts. The genes are TRBV20-1 and TRBJ2-5, with D possibly TRBD2 on 7 matching bases. V was clipped by 3 bases and J by 5 bases, with 19 bases between them. Germline loops: CDR1 DFQATT, CDR2 SNEGSKA (reference sequence). CDR3 length equals 15 residues. The CDR3 nucleotides are TGCAGTGCTAGCCCTGCCGGGGGGCTGGGGGAGACCCAGTACTTC. This encodes CSASPAGGLGETQYF.

At least ten counts were recorded for this clonotype. The V gene is TRBV19, the J gene TRBJ1-1, with D hard to call. Germline V gene lookup returns CDR1 LNHDA and CDR2 SQIVND (reference sequence). V gave up 9 bases and J gave up 4 bases, with 12 bases separating them. The CDR3 runs 12 residues. The CDR3 sequence is CASQPRITEAFF. In nucleotides, the CDR3 is TGTGCCAGCCAGCCCCGGATCACTGAAGCTTTCTTT.

This clonotype was seen more than once but under ten times. The chain recombines TRBV6-5 with TRBJ1-2; no reliable D call. Trimming removed 3 bases at V and 0 bases at J, with 14 bases between. The CDR3 sequence is 16 residues long. Germline CDR1 MNHEY, CDR2 SVGAGI. This CDR3 is CASSYAGSGTNYGYTF. The CDR3 DNA reads TGTGCCAGCAGTTATGCCGGGAGCGGCACTAACTATGGCTACACCTTC.

This clonotype occurred a few times. A clone one base away is much larger, so this may be a read error. The rearrangement joins TRBV12-3 or TRBV12-4 to TRBJ2-3, with D unresolved. The CDR3 runs to 11 residues. Trimming stripped 10 bases from V and 5 bases from J, with 10 bases between. CDR3 protein: CATKVQDTQYF. For the CDR3, the DNA is TGTGCCACCAAGGTCCAAGATACGCAGTATTTT.

This clonotype was picked up many times. The rearrangement joins TRBV11-3 to TRBJ2-3; D is uncertain. CDR3 length equals 12 residues. Per the germline V gene, CDR1 is SGHNT and CDR2 is YENEEA. V lost 2 bases to trimming and J lost 4 bases, with 4 bases between them. As DNA, the CDR3 is TGTGCCAGCAGCTTAAGGGCAGATACGCAGTATTTT. Protein sequence: CASSLRADTQYF. Looking up the rest from reference TRBV11-3 and TRBJ2-3 gives the full variable domain: EAGVVQSPRYKIIEKKQPVAFWCNPISGHNTLYWYLQNLGQGPELLIRYENEEAVDDSQLPKDRFSAERLKGVDSTLKIQPAELGDSAVYLCASSLRADTQYFGPGTRLTVL.

Details on this clonotype: This clone may be a read error of a much larger clone one base away. This rearrangement joins TRBV5-4 to TRBJ2-5, with D tentatively TRBD2 (6 bases). The germline gives CDR1 SGHNT, CDR2 YYREEE (reference sequence). The CDR3 runs to 16 residues. V gave up 7 bases and J gave up 4 bases, with 23 bases separating them. In DNA, the CDR3 is TGTGCCAGCCGGACACTAGTGGGAGGAGAGGCAGAGACCCAGTACTTC. It encodes CASRTLVGGEAETQYF. Filled out from reference TRBV5-4 and TRBJ2-5, the complete variable domain reads ETGVTQSPTHLIKTRGQQVTLRCSSQSGHNTVSWYQQALGQGPQFIFQYYREEENGRGNFPPRFSGLQFPNYSSELNVNALELDDSALYLCASRTLVGGEAETQYFGPGTRLLVL.

This clonotype appeared many times. The CDR3 protein is CASSPGRLTDTQYF. The CDR3 nucleotides are TGTGCCAGCAGCCCGGGACGGCTCACAGATACGCAGTATTTT. The genes are TRBV6-5 and TRBJ2-3; either TRBD1 or TRBD2 may supply D (5 bases each). Germline assignment: CDR1 MNHEY and CDR2 SVGAGI. V was pared by 6 bases and J by 2 bases, with 12 bases between. The CDR3 is made up of 14 amino acids.

This clonotype was seen ten or more times. The chain links TRBV20-1 to TRBJ2-5; 8 bases agree with TRBD1. With 6 bases clipped from V and 0 bases from J, the junction kept 3 bases outside the gene matches. CDR1 is DFQATT and CDR2 is SNEGSKA in the germline V gene (reference sequence). This CDR3 is 13 amino acids long. The CDR3 sequence is CSARQGYQETQYF. The CDR3 DNA is TGCAGTGCCAGACAGGGGTACCAAGAGACCCAGTACTTC.

About this clonotype: Germline is not matched at one junction end, which may reflect a read error. This chain joins TRBV20-1 and TRBJ2-6; possibly TRBD1 for D (5 bases). CDR1 is DFQATT and CDR2 is SNEGSKA in the germline V gene (reference sequence). The CDR3 loop spans 14 amino acids. The chain's CDR3 is CSARQLSGANVLTF. In nucleotides, the CDR3 is TGCAGTGCTCGACAGCTCTCTGGGGCCAACGTCCTAACTTTC.

This clonotype was detected many times. The chain joins TRBV11-2 to TRBJ2-2; D is unresolved. The CDR3 spans 14 residues. Germline V CDR1 and CDR2: SGHAT, FQNNGV. Trimming left V 5 bases short and J 2 bases short, with 9 bases between. The CDR3, as DNA: TGTGCCAGCAGCGCGAGATCAAACACCGGGGAGCTGTTTTTT. Amino acid sequence: CASSARSNTGELFF. Full variable domain (remainder filled in from reference TRBV11-2 and TRBJ2-2): EAGVAQSPRYKIIEKRQSVAFWCNPISGHATLYWYQQILGQGPKLLIQFQNNGVVDDSQLPKDRFSAERLKGVDSTLKIQPAKLEDSAVYLCASSARSNTGELFFGEGSRLTVL.

This clonotype was counted ten times or more. The chain uses TRBV4-1 and TRBJ2-6; 9 bases are a match to TRBD1. V gave up 5 bases and J gave up 6 bases; unmatched junction bases: 14. There are 18 residues in the CDR3. CDR1 and CDR2 from the germline V gene are MGHRA and YSYEKL. This chain's CDR3 is CASSERTGAAPLANVLTF. For the CDR3, the DNA is TGCGCCAGCAGCGAACGGACAGGGGCCGCACCACTGGCCAACGTCCTGACTTTC.

Regarding this clonotype: A much larger clonotype is one base distant, so this may be a read error. The rearrangement uses TRBV29-1 and TRBJ2-3; D gene unclear. The CDR3 covers 12 residues. Germline V CDR1 and CDR2: SQVTM, ANQGSEA. The CDR3 DNA sequence: TGCAGCGGCGCAATTAGCACAGATACGCAGTGTTTT. This sequence encodes CSGAISTDTQCF.

In its sample, this clonotype was seen many times. The chain employs TRBV5-1 and TRBJ2-3; 9 bases line up with TRBD1. CDR1 and CDR2 (germline): SGHRS, YFSETQ. V shed 4 bases and J 7 bases; nucleotides not matched to a gene: 10. The CDR3 runs to 15 residues. The CDR3 protein is CASSGGGQGDNTQYF. In DNA form, the CDR3 reads TGCGCCAGCAGCGGAGGGGGACAGGGTGACAATACGCAGTATTTT.

About this clonotype itself: This could be a read error, since a much larger clone is one nucleotide away. The chain combines TRBV5-1 with TRBJ2-3, with D unclear. The J call is in doubt because the DNA end fits TRBJ1-5 better. This CDR3 contains 15 residues. CDR1 and CDR2 from the germline V gene are SGHRS and YFSETQ. The CDR3 nucleotides are TGCGCCAGCAGCCACAGTCCTCTTAGCACAGATACGCAGCATTTT. Amino acid sequence: CASSHSPLSTDTQHF.

V usage is TRBV18 and J usage is TRBJ2-3, with D hard to call. The CDR3 totals 13 residues. Germline V gene data show CDR1 as KGHSH and CDR2 as LQKENI. V lost 3 bases and J 6 bases, leaving 10 bases between the germline ends. The CDR3 region has the DNA TGTGCCAGCTCACCGTTGCCAGCCGATACGCAGTATTTT. This translates into CASSPLPADTQYF.

About this clonotype itself: This may come from a read error, since a much larger clone is one base off. The chain's CDR3 is CAWGDGDSSTDTRYF. The CDR3 DNA is TGTGCCTGGGGGGACGGGGACTCTAGCACAGATACGCGGTATTTT. The J gene is TRBJ2-3, the V gene TRBV30; TRBD2 is a possible D gene (6 bases). Germline-derived CDR1 and CDR2 are GTSNPN and SVGIG (reference sequence). The CDR3 runs 15 residues.

In its sample, this clonotype was seen once. Since a far larger clone is one base different, this is likely a read error. V usage is TRBV12-3 or TRBV12-4 and J usage is TRBJ2-4; D perhaps matches TRBD1 (5 bases). This CDR3 spans 17 amino acids. The CDR3 DNA reads as TGTGCCAGCAGCTTTAGACAGAGCGCTATCGATAAAAGCATTCAGTACTTC. This codes for CASSFRQSAIDKSIQYF.

This clonotype was detected a few times. The V gene is TRBV7-9, the J gene TRBJ2-6; 8 bases agree with TRBD1. The V gene's germline CDR1 is SEHNR and CDR2 FQNEAQ (reference sequence). The CDR3 runs to 14 residues. The ends lost 5 bases at V and 18 bases at J; junction bases unmatched: 15. This chain's CDR3 is CASSPRQGSMPRTF. The CDR3 coding sequence is TGTGCCAGCAGCCCTAGACAGGGGTCAATGCCGAGGACTTTC.